The 22 T cell receptor beta chains below come from one sample, sequenced in a study of T cell responses to AZD1222 COVID-19 vaccine. Method: immunoSEQ multiplex PCR; TCRdb's copy keeps in-frame clones and lacks some. The sample records some 150,000 clones, more than 75% being singletons. The sample in question was peripheral blood, obtained on day 0 of AZD1222 vaccination. The source is an adult in good health.

The rearrangement uses TRBV15 and TRBJ2-5; 9 bases match TRBD1. V shed 0 bases and J 5 bases; nucleotides not matched to a gene: 4. CDR3 length: 15 residues. Germline CDR1 reads LNHNV; CDR2 reads YYDKDF (reference sequence). CDR3 nucleotide sequence: TGTGCCACCAGCAGAGACTGGGACAGGGAGGAGACCCAGTACTTC. Translating it yields CATSRDWDREETQYF.

Here the CDR3 DNA reads TGTGCCAGCAGCAAAGCGGGGGTCGGGGGCGTTGAAGCTTTCTTT. Translated: CASSKAGVGGVEAFF. The chain links TRBV21-1 to TRBJ1-1. TRBV21-1 is given as a pseudogene. There are 15 residues in the CDR3.

V usage is TRBV19 and J usage is TRBJ2-7; tentatively, D is TRBD1 (6 bases). The CDR3 sequence is 17 residues long. Trimming pared 4 bases from V and 3 bases from J, leaving 22 bases between. Germline values: CDR1 LNHDA, CDR2 SQIVND (reference sequence). The CDR3 nucleotides read TGTGCCAGTAGTACGTCACAGGGAGCAACTTTTCGCTACGAGCAGTACTTC. This codes for CASSTSQGATFRYEQYF.

This rearrangement joins TRBV3-1 (or the pseudogene TRBV3-2) to TRBJ1-1; D remains unclear. This CDR3 is 15 amino acids long. V was trimmed by 4 bases and J by 1 base, leaving 13 bases between them. Germline-derived CDR1 and CDR2 are LGHDT and YNNKEL (reference sequence). CDR3 residues: CASSPLLDGNTEAFF. CDR3 nucleotides: TGTGCCAGCAGCCCCCTCCTAGACGGGAACACTGAAGCTTTCTTT.

The genes are TRBV27 and TRBJ1-2; 8 bases fit TRBD1. With V trimmed by 6 bases and J by 6 bases, 12 bases remained unmatched. Germline CDR1 reads MNHEY; CDR2 reads SMNVEV (reference sequence). CDR3 length: 15 residues. CDR3 amino acids: CASRGQGAAYDGYTF. CDR3 DNA sequence: TGTGCCAGCAGAGGACAGGGCGCCGCTTATGATGGCTACACCTTC.

The chain recombines TRBV19 with TRBJ2-1; D may be TRBD2 (5 bases). This CDR3 is built from 14 residues. Germline CDR1 and CDR2: LNHDA and SQIVND (reference sequence). Trimming removed 9 bases from V and 0 bases from J, with 12 bases in between. CDR3 loop: CASDPGVSYNEQFF. The CDR3 DNA reads TGTGCCAGCGACCCCGGGGTCTCCTACAATGAGCAGTTCTTC. Based on the CDR3 plus reference TRBV19 and TRBJ2-1, the full variable domain is DGGITQSPKYLFRKEGQNVTLSCEQNLNHDAMYWYRQDPGQGLRLIYYSQIVNDFQKGDIAEGYSVSREKKESFPLTVTSAQKNPTAFYLCASDPGVSYNEQFFGPGTRLTVL.

The CDR3 loop is CASSLNGGGNTIYF. CDR3 sequence (DNA): TGTGCCAGCAGCTTGAACGGGGGTGGAAACACCATATATTTT. This sequence joins TRBV5-4 and TRBJ1-3; maybe TRBD1 (5 bases). Per germline, CDR1 SGHNT and CDR2 YYREEE (reference sequence). V was cut by 1 base and J by 3 bases, with 8 bases left in between. The CDR3 spans 14 residues.

The chain is built from TRBV29-1 and TRBJ1-1, with D tentatively TRBD1 (6 bases). The CDR3 extends over 12 amino acids. In germline, CDR1 is SQVTM, CDR2 ANQGSEA. V was clipped by 3 bases and J by 7 bases, with 12 bases between them. Here the CDR3 reads CSVEIQGREAFF. The CDR3 nucleotides are TGCAGCGTTGAGATCCAGGGGCGTGAAGCTTTCTTT. The variable domain in full, with the rest retrieved from reference TRBV29-1 and TRBJ1-1, is SAVISQKPSRDICQRGTSLTIQCQVDSQVTMMFWYRQQPGQSLTLIATANQGSEATYESGFVIDKFPISRPNLTFSTLTVSNMSPEDSSIYLCSVEIQGREAFFGQGTRLTVV.

The rearrangement links TRBV2 to TRBJ1-5, with TRBD1 identical over 8 bases. The CDR3 has 17 residues. Germline CDR1 reads SNHLY; CDR2 reads FYNNEI. J lost 2 bases, V lost 3 bases, and 9 bases had no gene match. The CDR3 protein is CASSDGRGPARNQPQHF. The DNA for the CDR3 is TGTGCCAGCAGTGATGGCAGGGGGCCAGCCCGCAATCAGCCCCAGCATTTT. Full variable domain (missing parts from reference TRBV2 and TRBJ1-5): EPEVTQTPSHQVTQMGQEVILRCVPISNHLYFYWYRQILGQKVEFLVSFYNNEISEKSEIFDDQFSVERPDGSNFTLKIRSTKLEDSAMYFCASSDGRGPARNQPQHFGDGTRLSIL.

The CDR3 loop is CASSKGPGGNEQFF. DNA for the CDR3: TGTGCCAGCAGCAAAGGGCCTGGTGGCAATGAGCAGTTCTTC. The rearrangement joins TRBV13 to TRBJ2-1; D ambiguous. This CDR3 spans 14 amino acids. Germline lookup yields CDR1 PRHDT and CDR2 FYEKMQ (reference sequence). Trimming removed 5 bases from V and 6 bases from J, with 14 bases in between.

The chain couples TRBV10-1 to TRBJ2-5, with TRBD2 identical over 11 bases. The V gene's germline CDR1 is WNHNN and CDR2 SYGVQD (reference sequence). J was trimmed by 2 bases and V by 2 bases; bases with no gene match: 4. CDR3 length: 16 residues. CDR3 amino acids: CASSEGVAGGQETQYF. The CDR3 coding sequence is TGCGCCAGCAGTGAGGGGGTAGCGGGAGGGCAAGAGACCCAGTACTTC.

This chain links TRBV6-1 with TRBJ1-4, with D uncertain. From germline, CDR1 is MNHNS and CDR2 SASEGT. This CDR3 region has 17 residues. The V end lost 2 bases, the J end lost 0 bases, and 13 bases lay between the germline ends. CDR3 in amino acids: CASSEILSFATNEKLFF. The DNA of the CDR3 is TGTGCCAGCAGTGAAATACTCAGTTTTGCAACTAATGAAAAACTGTTTTTT.

This clone was observed a few times. The genes are TRBV12-5 and TRBJ2-3; D gene ambiguous. Trimming took off 3 bases at V and 6 bases at J, with 13 bases between the two ends. There are 14 residues in the CDR3. Germline CDR1 LGHNT, CDR2 FRNRAP. The CDR3 spells CASGLFPMEDTQYF. The CDR3 coding sequence is TGTGCTAGTGGTTTATTTCCGATGGAGGATACGCAGTATTTT.

V gene TRBV7-6 combines with J gene TRBJ1-2; possibly TRBD1 for D (5 bases). The CDR3 has 15 residues. CDR1 and CDR2 from the germline V gene are SGHVS and FNYEAQ. Trimming shortened V by 5 bases and J by 0 bases, and 13 bases separated the two germline ends. The CDR3 region has the DNA TGTGCCAGCAGCCCTGGACACGTAGCTAACTATGGCTACACCTTC. Its translation: CASSPGHVANYGYTF.

The chain combines TRBV29-1 with TRBJ2-3; 10 bases match TRBD2. This CDR3 comprises 13 residues. In germline, CDR1 is SQVTM, CDR2 ANQGSEA. With V trimmed by 4 bases and J by 7 bases, 5 bases remained unmatched. CDR3 nucleotide sequence: TGCAGCGTTGGAGCGGGGGGGCGTTATACGCAGTATTTT. It translates to CSVGAGGRYTQYF.

The DNA of the CDR3 is TGTGCCAGCTCACCACTTAGCCCGACAGGGGTGGGTGAAGCTTTCTTT. Its protein is CASSPLSPTGVGEAFF. The chain links TRBV18 to TRBJ1-1; 8 bases match TRBD1. Germline CDR1 and CDR2: KGHSH and LQKENI. The ends lost 1 base at V and 7 bases at J; junction bases unmatched: 11. CDR3 length equals 16 residues.

The chain links TRBV27 to TRBJ2-3, with D uncertain. V was shortened by 6 bases and J by 0 bases, with 16 bases between the two germline ends. The length of the CDR3 is 16 residues. Germline CDR1 and CDR2: MNHEY and SMNVEV (reference sequence). The CDR3 DNA sequence: TGTGCCAGCAGCAGTTGGACGCCATCTAGCACAGATACGCAGTATTTT. Its translation: CASSSWTPSSTDTQYF.

The chain uses TRBV2 and TRBJ1-5; D remains unclear. Trimming took 3 bases from V and 0 from J, leaving 9 bases between them. CDR3 length equals 15 residues. The V gene's germline CDR1 is SNHLY and CDR2 FYNNEI. The chain's CDR3 is CASSDYLVSNQPQHF. CDR3 coding DNA: TGTGCCAGCAGTGATTATTTGGTTAGCAATCAGCCCCAGCATTTT.

The V gene is TRBV12-5, the J gene TRBJ1-3; 7 bases agree with TRBD1. CDR3 length: 17 residues. Per germline, CDR1 LGHNT and CDR2 FRNRAP. With 1 base clipped from V and 3 bases from J, the junction kept 9 bases outside the gene matches. CDR3 protein: CASGLAPANRGGNTIYF. CDR3 DNA sequence: TGTGCTAGTGGTTTGGCCCCAGCGAACAGGGGTGGAAACACCATATATTTT.

The chain carries TRBV7-8 and TRBJ1-2, with D possibly TRBD1 on 5 matching bases. Germline V gives CDR1 SGHVS, CDR2 FQNEAQ. V lost 5 bases and J 8 bases, leaving 18 bases between the germline ends. This CDR3 is 14 amino acids long. CDR3 nucleotide sequence: TGTGCCAGCAGCCCTGGGACCTTTATGGGGGGCTACACCTTC. Encoded protein: CASSPGTFMGGYTF.

This rearrangement joins TRBV6-5 to TRBJ2-5; D possibly corresponds to TRBD2 (5 bases). V shed 7 bases and J shed 5 bases, with 20 bases lying between them. This CDR3 has 15 amino acids. CDR1 MNHEY and CDR2 SVGAGI come from the germline V gene. CDR3 in amino acids: CASTSGGKPWETQYF. The CDR3 DNA sequence: TGTGCCAGCACGAGCGGCGGCAAACCCTGGGAGACCCAGTACTTC.

The chain links TRBV15 to TRBJ1-4; no clear D gene. The germline V gene encodes CDR1 LNHNV and CDR2 YYDKDF (reference sequence). Trimming left V 5 bases short and J 0 bases short, with 13 bases between. This CDR3 spans 16 amino acids. CDR3 amino acids: CATSSVPGATNEKLFF. The CDR3 DNA reads TGTGCCACCAGCTCGGTCCCCGGGGCAACTAATGAAAAACTGTTTTTT.